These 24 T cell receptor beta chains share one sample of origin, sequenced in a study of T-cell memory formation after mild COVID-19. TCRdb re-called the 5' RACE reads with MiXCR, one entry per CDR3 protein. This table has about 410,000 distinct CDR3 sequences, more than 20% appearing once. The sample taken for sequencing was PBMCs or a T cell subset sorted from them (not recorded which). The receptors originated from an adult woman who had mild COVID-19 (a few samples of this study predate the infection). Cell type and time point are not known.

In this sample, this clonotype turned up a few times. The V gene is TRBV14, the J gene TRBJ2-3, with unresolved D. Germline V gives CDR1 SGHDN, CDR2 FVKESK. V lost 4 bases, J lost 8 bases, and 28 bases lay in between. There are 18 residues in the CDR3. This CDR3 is CASSPPRRLPGRRGTQYF. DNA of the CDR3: TGTGCCAGCAGCCCTCCACGAAGGCTCCCCGGGCGTCGCGGTACGCAGTATTTT.

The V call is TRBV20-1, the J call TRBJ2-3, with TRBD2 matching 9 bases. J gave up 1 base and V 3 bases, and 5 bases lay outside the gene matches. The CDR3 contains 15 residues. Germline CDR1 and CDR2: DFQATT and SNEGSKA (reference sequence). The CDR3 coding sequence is TGCAGTGCTAGTTCAGGCGGGAGGGGCACAGATACGCAGTATTTT. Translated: CSASSGGRGTDTQYF.

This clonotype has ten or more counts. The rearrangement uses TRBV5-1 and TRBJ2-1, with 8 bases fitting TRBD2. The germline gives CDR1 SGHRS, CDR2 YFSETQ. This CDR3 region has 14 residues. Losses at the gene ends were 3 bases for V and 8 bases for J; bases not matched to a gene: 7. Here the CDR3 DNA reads TGCGCCAGCAGCTCCCGGAGTAGCGGGGATGAGCAGTTCTTC. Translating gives CASSSRSSGDEQFF.

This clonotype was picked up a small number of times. CDR3 nucleotide sequence: TGTGCCACCAGTGATGTGACTAGCGCCTACAATGAGCAGTTCTTC. Translated, it gives CATSDVTSAYNEQFF. The chain recombines TRBV24-1 with TRBJ2-1, with 8 bases identical to TRBD2. The germline CDR1 and CDR2 sequences are KGHDR and SFDVKD. This CDR3 region has 15 residues. Losses at the gene ends were 3 bases for V and 2 bases for J; bases not matched to a gene: 2.

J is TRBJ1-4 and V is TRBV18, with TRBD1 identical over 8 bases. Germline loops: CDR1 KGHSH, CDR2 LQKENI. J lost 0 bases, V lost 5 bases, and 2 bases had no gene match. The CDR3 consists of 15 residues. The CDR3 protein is CASSTTGATNEKLFF. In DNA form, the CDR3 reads TGTGCCAGCTCAACGACAGGGGCAACTAATGAAAAACTGTTTTTT.

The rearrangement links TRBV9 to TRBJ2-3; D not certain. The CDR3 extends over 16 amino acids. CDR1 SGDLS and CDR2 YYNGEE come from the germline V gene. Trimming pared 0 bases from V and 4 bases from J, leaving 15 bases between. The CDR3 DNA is TGTGCCAGCAGCGTAGCTACGGGCCCGAGCGCAGATACGCAGTATTTT. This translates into CASSVATGPSADTQYF. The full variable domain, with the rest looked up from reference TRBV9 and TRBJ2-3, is DSGVTQTPKHLITATGQRVTLRCSPRSGDLSVYWYQQSLDQGLQFLIQYYNGEERAKGNILERFSAQQFPDLHSELNLSSLELGDSALYFCASSVATGPSADTQYFGPGTRLTVL.

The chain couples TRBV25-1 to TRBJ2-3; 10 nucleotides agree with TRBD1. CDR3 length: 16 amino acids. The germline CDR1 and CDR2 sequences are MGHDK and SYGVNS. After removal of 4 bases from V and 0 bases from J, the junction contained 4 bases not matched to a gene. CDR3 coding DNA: TGTGCCAGCAGTGCAAGGACAGGGGGAAGCACAGATACGCAGTATTTT. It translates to CASSARTGGSTDTQYF.

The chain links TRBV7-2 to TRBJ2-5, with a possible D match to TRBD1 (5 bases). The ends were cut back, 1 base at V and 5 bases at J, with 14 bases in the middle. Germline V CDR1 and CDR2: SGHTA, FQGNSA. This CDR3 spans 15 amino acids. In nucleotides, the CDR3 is TGTGCCAGCAGCTTAGGGGCAGGGTTGGGGGAGACCCAGTACTTC. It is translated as CASSLGAGLGETQYF.

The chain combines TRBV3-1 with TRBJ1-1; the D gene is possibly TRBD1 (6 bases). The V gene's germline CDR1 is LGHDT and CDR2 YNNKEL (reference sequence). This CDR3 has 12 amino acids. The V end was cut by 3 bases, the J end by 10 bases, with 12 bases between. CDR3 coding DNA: TGTGCCAGCAGCCATTCGACAGGTGGAGCTTTCTTT. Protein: CASSHSTGGAFF.

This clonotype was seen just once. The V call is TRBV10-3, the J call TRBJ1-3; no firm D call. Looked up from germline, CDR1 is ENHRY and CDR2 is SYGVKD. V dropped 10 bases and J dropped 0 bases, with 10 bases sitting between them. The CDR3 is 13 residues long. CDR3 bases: TGTGCCACAATCACCGGCTCTGGAAACACCATATATTTT. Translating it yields CATITGSGNTIYF.

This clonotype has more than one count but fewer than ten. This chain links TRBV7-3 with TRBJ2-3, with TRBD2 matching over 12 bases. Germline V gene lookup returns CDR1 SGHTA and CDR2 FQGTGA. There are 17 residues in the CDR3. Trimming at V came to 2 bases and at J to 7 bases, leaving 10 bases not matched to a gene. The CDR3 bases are TGTGCCAGCAGCTTACAGGGTCTAGCGGGAGGGAAATATACGCAGTATTTT. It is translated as CASSLQGLAGGKYTQYF.

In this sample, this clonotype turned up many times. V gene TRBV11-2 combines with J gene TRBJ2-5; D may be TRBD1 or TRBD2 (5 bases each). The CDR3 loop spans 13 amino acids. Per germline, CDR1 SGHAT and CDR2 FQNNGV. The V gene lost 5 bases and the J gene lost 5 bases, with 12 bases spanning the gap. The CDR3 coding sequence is TGTGCCAGCAGCCAGGATTGGGGGGAGACCCAGTACTTC. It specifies CASSQDWGETQYF.

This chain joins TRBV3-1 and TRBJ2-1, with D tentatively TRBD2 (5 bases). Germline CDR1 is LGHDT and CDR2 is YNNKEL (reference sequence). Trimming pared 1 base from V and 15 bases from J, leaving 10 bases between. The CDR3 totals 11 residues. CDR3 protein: CASSQGASLFF. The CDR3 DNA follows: TGTGCCAGCAGCCAAGGGGCTAGCCTGTTCTTC.

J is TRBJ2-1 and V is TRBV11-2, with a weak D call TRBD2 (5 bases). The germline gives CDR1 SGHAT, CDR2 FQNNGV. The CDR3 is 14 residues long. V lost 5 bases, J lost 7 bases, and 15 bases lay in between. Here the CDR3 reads CASSQLVGPNEQFF. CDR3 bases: TGTGCCAGCAGCCAACTAGTCGGTCCGAATGAGCAGTTCTTC.

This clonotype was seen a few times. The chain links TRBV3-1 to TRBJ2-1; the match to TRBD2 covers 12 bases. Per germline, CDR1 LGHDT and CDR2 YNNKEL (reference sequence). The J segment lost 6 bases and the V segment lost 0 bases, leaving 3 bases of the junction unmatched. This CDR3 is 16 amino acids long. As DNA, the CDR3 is TGTGCCAGCAGCCAAGAACCACTAGCGGGAGGCAATGAGCAGTTCTTC. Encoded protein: CASSQEPLAGGNEQFF.

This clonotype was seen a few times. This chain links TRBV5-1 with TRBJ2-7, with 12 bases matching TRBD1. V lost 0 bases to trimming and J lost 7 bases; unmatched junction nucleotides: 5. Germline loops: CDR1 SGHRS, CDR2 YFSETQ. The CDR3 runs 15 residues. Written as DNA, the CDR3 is TGCGCCAGCAGCTTGGGGGGACAGGGGGCTGAAGAGCAGTACTTC. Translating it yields CASSLGGQGAEEQYF.

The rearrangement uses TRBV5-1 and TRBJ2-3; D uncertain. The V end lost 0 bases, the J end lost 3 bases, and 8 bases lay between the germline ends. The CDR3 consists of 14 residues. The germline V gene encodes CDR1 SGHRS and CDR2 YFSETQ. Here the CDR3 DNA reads TGCGCCAGCAGCTTGGGACCGCCTACAGATACGCAGTATTTT. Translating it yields CASSLGPPTDTQYF.

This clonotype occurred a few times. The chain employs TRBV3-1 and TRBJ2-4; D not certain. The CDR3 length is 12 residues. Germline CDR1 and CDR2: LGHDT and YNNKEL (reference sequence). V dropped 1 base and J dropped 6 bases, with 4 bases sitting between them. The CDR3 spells CASSQGGNIQYF. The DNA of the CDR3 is TGTGCCAGCAGCCAAGGGGGAAACATTCAGTACTTC. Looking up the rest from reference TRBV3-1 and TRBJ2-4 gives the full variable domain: DTAVSQTPKYLVTQMGNDKSIKCEQNLGHDTMYWYKQDSKKFLKIMFSYNNKELIINETVPNRFSPKSPDKAHLNLHINSLELGDSAVYFCASSQGGNIQYFGAGTRLSVL.

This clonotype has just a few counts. The CDR3 loop reads CASTGHLMYEQYF. Written as DNA, the CDR3 is TGTGCCAGCACCGGACACCTCATGTACGAGCAGTACTTC. The chain couples TRBV21-1 to TRBJ2-7; whether TRBD1, the table's D call, matches the DNA was not checked. TRBV21-1 is labeled a pseudogene. CDR3 length: 13 amino acids.

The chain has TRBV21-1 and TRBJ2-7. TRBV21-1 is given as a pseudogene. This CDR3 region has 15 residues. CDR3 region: CASSKAYRESYEQYF. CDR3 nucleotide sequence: TGTGCCAGCAGCAAAGCGTACAGAGAATCCTACGAGCAGTACTTC.

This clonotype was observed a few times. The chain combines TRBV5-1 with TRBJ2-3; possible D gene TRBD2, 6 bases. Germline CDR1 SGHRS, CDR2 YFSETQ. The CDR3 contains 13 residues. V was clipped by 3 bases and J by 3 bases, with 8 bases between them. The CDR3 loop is CASSWGETDTQYF. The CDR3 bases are TGCGCCAGCAGCTGGGGGGAGACAGATACGCAGTATTTT.

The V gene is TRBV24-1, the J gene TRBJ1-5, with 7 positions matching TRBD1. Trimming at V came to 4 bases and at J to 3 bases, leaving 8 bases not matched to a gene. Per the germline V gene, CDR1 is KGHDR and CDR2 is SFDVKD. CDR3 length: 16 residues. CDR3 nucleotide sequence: TGTGCCACCAGTGACCATACAGGGGACGACAATCAGCCCCAGCATTTT. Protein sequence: CATSDHTGDDNQPQHF.

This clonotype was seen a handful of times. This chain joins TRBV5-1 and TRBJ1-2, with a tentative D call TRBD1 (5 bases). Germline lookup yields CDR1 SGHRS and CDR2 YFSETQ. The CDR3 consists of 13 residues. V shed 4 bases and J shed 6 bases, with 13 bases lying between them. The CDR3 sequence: CASSRDLLDGYTF. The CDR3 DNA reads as TGCGCCAGCAGCCGGGACCTACTCGATGGCTACACCTTC. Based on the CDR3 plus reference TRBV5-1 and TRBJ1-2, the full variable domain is KAGVTQTPRYLIKTRGQQVTLSCSPISGHRSVSWYQQTPGQGLQFLFEYFSETQRNKGNFPGRFSGRQFSNSRSEMNVSTLELGDSALYLCASSRDLLDGYTFGSGTRLTVV.

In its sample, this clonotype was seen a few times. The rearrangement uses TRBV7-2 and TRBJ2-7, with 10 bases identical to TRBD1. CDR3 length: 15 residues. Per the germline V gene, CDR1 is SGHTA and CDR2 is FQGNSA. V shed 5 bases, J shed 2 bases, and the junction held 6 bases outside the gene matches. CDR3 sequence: CASSPEGTGAYEQYF. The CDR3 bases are TGTGCCAGCAGCCCGGAGGGGACAGGGGCCTACGAGCAGTACTTC.